This TCR beta chain was recorded in a study of identifying expanded T cells in peripheral blood. General study findings and limits: Approximately 1.2 clones differed between technical replicates, versus about 15 and 19 over time. Variance in clone template counts between approximately 2-week samples significantly increased with total template count across all healthy donors.

Method: immunoSEQ multiplex PCR; TCRdb's copy keeps in-frame clones and lacks some. Of roughly 78,000 clones in the sample, 90% were seen once. Unmatched junction bases numbered 13, after V lost 0 bases and J lost 11 bases. There are 16 residues in the CDR3. In germline, CDR1 is LNHNV, CDR2 YYDKDF (reference sequence). Collection occurred without any documented infections or immune events in donors. On this clone itself: Its antigen is still unknown.

Sequencing was carried out using blood. This clonotype was sampled from a person between 18 and 75 years old in good health. This chain links TRBV15 with TRBJ1-1; TRBD1 matches 9 bases. The CDR3 here is CATSRDPGQGTVGAFF. The CDR3 DNA reads TGTGCCACCAGCAGAGATCCTGGACAGGGGACAGTGGGGGCTTTCTTT.